The 30 T cell receptor beta chains given below trace back to one sample, sequenced in a study of cytomegalovirus exposure and HLA in healthy donors. This PCR relied on a set of 60 Vbeta primers and 13 Jbeta primers. Sequencing used immunoSEQ multiplex PCR; TCRdb keeps in-frame clones, though not all of them. Counted here are some 160,000 clones, 75% to 85% occurring once; the ten biggest clones make up under 7.5%. Sequenced input: PBMCs. The receptors were gathered from a man aged 50-59 years in good health and CMV-seropositive.

The rearrangement joins TRBV7-9 to TRBJ2-3; D perhaps matches TRBD2 (6 bases). Per the germline V gene, CDR1 is SEHNR and CDR2 is FQNEAQ (reference sequence). This CDR3 comprises 12 residues. Trimming took 5 bases from V and 5 from J, leaving 8 bases between them. CDR3 bases: TGTGCCAGCAGCCCCGGGGGAGATACGCAGTATTTT. It encodes CASSPGGDTQYF.

The rearrangement joins TRBV5-4 to TRBJ2-2, with 12 bases lining up with TRBD2. J gave up 4 bases and V 4 bases, and 5 bases lay outside the gene matches. Germline CDR1 reads SGHNT; CDR2 reads YYREEE (reference sequence). This CDR3 has 16 amino acids. CDR3 sequence reads: CASSLGLAGRTGELFF. Here the CDR3 DNA reads TGTGCCAGCAGCCTGGGACTAGCGGGCCGCACCGGGGAGCTGTTTTTT.

The chain joins TRBV6-1 to TRBJ1-5; D perhaps matches TRBD1 (6 bases). The V gene lost 2 bases and the J gene lost 2 bases, with 13 bases spanning the gap. The CDR3 has 16 residues. The germline gives CDR1 MNHNS, CDR2 SASEGT. CDR3 sequence: CASSELRGARNQPQHF. The DNA for the CDR3 is TGTGCCAGCAGTGAACTCCGGGGGGCGCGCAATCAGCCCCAGCATTTT.

The chain is built from TRBV5-1 and TRBJ1-4, with D perhaps matching TRBD1 (6 bases). This CDR3 is built from 18 residues. The V gene lost 4 bases and the J gene lost 0 bases, with 19 bases spanning the gap. In germline, CDR1 is SGHRS, CDR2 YFSETQ. CDR3 amino acids: CASSPKDSLRATNEKLFF. The CDR3 nucleotides are TGCGCCAGCAGCCCTAAGGACAGCCTACGTGCAACTAATGAAAAACTGTTTTTT.

The rearrangement joins TRBV10-3 to TRBJ2-1, with D tentatively TRBD1 (6 bases). Trimming removed 5 bases at V and 11 bases at J, with 10 bases between. The CDR3 consists of 11 residues. Per germline, CDR1 ENHRY and CDR2 SYGVKD. The CDR3 loop is CAISLGAQQFF. Written as DNA, the CDR3 is TGTGCCATCAGTTTGGGGGCGCAGCAGTTCTTC.

The rearrangement uses TRBV6-4 and TRBJ2-1; 11 bases line up with TRBD2. The CDR3 totals 15 residues. Germline CDR1 is MRHNA and CDR2 is SNTAGT. The V gene end was trimmed by 5 bases and the J gene end by 7 bases; junction bases not matched to a gene: 7. CDR3 region: CASSSTSSGGNEQFF. CDR3 nucleotides: TGTGCCAGCAGTTCTACCTCTAGCGGGGGGAATGAGCAGTTCTTC.

This CDR3 reads CASSLVGTGTYEQYV. The CDR3 DNA is TGTGCCAGCAGCTTAGTGGGGACAGGGACCTACGAGCAGTACGTC. V usage is TRBV7-2 and J usage is TRBJ2-7, with 9 bases matching TRBD1. Germline values: CDR1 SGHTA, CDR2 FQGNSA. The V segment lost 1 base and the J segment 2 bases; nucleotides outside the gene matches: 3. This CDR3 region has 15 residues.

The gene calls are TRBV9 and TRBJ2-2, with TRBD2 matching over 7 bases. The CDR3 is 16 amino acids. The germline CDR1 and CDR2 sequences are SGDLS and YYNGEE. J was trimmed by 0 bases and V by 4 bases; bases with no gene match: 6. DNA of the CDR3: TGTGCCAGCAGCCCTCGGGGGGACCCGAACACCGGGGAGCTGTTTTTT. Its translation is CASSPRGDPNTGELFF.

This rearrangement joins TRBV7-8 to TRBJ2-1, with 7 bases fitting TRBD2. Per the germline V gene, CDR1 is SGHVS and CDR2 is FQNEAQ. This CDR3 comprises 15 residues. V gave up 5 bases and J gave up 7 bases; unmatched junction bases: 11. The CDR3 region is CASSPKRGWGNEQFF. The CDR3 DNA reads as TGTGCCAGCAGCCCCAAGCGGGGTTGGGGGAATGAGCAGTTCTTC. Looking up the rest from reference TRBV7-8 and TRBJ2-1 gives the full variable domain: GAGVSQSPRYKVAKRGQDVALRCDPISGHVSLFWYQQALGQGPEFLTYFQNEAQLDKSGLPSDRFFAERPEGSVSTLKIQRTQQEDSAVYLCASSPKRGWGNEQFFGPGTRLTVL.

The V call is TRBV4-2, the J call TRBJ1-3, with a possible D match to TRBD1 (6 bases). This CDR3 spans 16 amino acids. With 0 bases removed from V and 3 bases from J, the gap between germline ends came to 12 bases. Germline CDR1 LGHNA, CDR2 YNFKEQ. This CDR3 is CASSQDRAGVGNTIYF. CDR3 nucleotides: TGTGCCAGCAGCCAAGATCGGGCAGGGGTTGGAAACACCATATATTTT.

The chain couples TRBV11-2 to TRBJ2-7, with D perhaps matching TRBD1 (5 bases). The CDR3 has 14 amino acids. V was shortened by 1 base and J by 6 bases, with 13 bases between the two germline ends. The germline V gene encodes CDR1 SGHAT and CDR2 FQNNGV. For the CDR3, the DNA is TGTGCCAGCAGCTTAGGGGGCAGGGTCTCCGAGCAGTACTTC. It is translated as CASSLGGRVSEQYF.

The J gene is TRBJ1-5, the V gene TRBV19, with 8 nucleotides matching TRBD1. With 5 bases clipped from V and 4 bases from J, the junction kept 10 bases outside the gene matches. Looked up from germline, CDR1 is LNHDA and CDR2 is SQIVND (reference sequence). The CDR3 loop spans 16 amino acids. CDR3 region: CASSGPRTGWNQPQHF. The CDR3 DNA reads TGTGCCAGTAGTGGACCTCGGACAGGGTGGAATCAGCCCCAGCATTTT.

The rearrangement uses TRBV27 and TRBJ1-2, with a possible D match to TRBD1 (5 bases). The germline V gene encodes CDR1 MNHEY and CDR2 SMNVEV (reference sequence). The CDR3 length is 14 residues. V shed 0 bases and J shed 8 bases, with 13 bases lying between them. CDR3 protein: CASSLSGGSNGYTF. Here the CDR3 DNA reads TGTGCCAGCAGTTTATCCGGGGGTTCTAACGGCTACACCTTC.

The chain combines TRBV19 with TRBJ2-2; a possible D gene is TRBD2 (6 bases). Germline-derived CDR1 and CDR2 are LNHDA and SQIVND (reference sequence). The CDR3 is 15 amino acids. Trimming cost V 8 bases and J 3 bases, with 16 bases left between them. CDR3 sequence reads: CASREPISHTGELFF. The DNA of the CDR3 is TGTGCCAGTCGGGAGCCTATCTCTCACACCGGGGAGCTGTTTTTT.

The chain employs TRBV19 and TRBJ1-1, with unresolved D. The CDR3 totals 11 residues. Germline assignment: CDR1 LNHDA and CDR2 SQIVND (reference sequence). V gave up 6 bases and J gave up 10 bases, with 12 bases separating them. CDR3 in amino acids: CASRTGIRAFF. The CDR3 nucleotides read TGTGCCAGTAGGACCGGGATTAGAGCTTTCTTT.

This clone has only a few counts. This sequence joins TRBV27 and TRBJ2-2; the match to TRBD2 covers 10 bases. The ends lost 2 bases at V and 7 bases at J; junction bases unmatched: 10. CDR1 is MNHEY, CDR2 SMNVEV, per germline (reference sequence). This CDR3 has 17 amino acids. CDR3 nucleotide sequence: TGTGCCAGCAGTTTACTAGCGGGGGCCTCGGTGGGCGGGGAGCTGTTTTTT. The encoded protein is CASSLLAGASVGGELFF.

The V call is TRBV2, the J call TRBJ2-7; no clear D. The CDR3 is 14 amino acids. Trimming cost V 5 bases and J 0 bases, with 11 bases left between them. The germline V gene has CDR1 SNHLY and CDR2 FYNNEI. CDR3 nucleotide sequence: TGTGCCAGCAGTCCCCGGGTCCGCTCCTACGAGCAGTACTTC. It translates to CASSPRVRSYEQYF.

The J gene is TRBJ1-1, the V gene TRBV27; the match to TRBD1 covers 7 bases. There are 15 residues in the CDR3. J lost 0 bases, V lost 3 bases, and 4 bases had no gene match. Looked up from germline, CDR1 is MNHEY and CDR2 is SMNVEV (reference sequence). CDR3 in DNA: TGTGCCAGCAGTTTGGGGGACAGCCTGAACACTGAAGCTTTCTTT. It codes for CASSLGDSLNTEAFF.

This chain joins TRBV6-1 and TRBJ2-7; 7 nucleotides align to TRBD1. Germline V lookup: CDR1 MNHNS, CDR2 SASEGT. The CDR3 consists of 15 residues. V shed 6 bases, J shed 0 bases, and the junction held 8 bases outside the gene matches. CDR3 sequence reads: CASSQGTVSSYEQYV. The DNA for the CDR3 is TGTGCCAGCAGCCAGGGGACAGTCAGCTCCTACGAGCAGTACGTC.

This rearrangement joins TRBV5-1 to TRBJ2-7; a possible D gene is TRBD1 (5 bases). The CDR3 totals 14 residues. With 2 bases removed from V and 6 bases from J, the gap between germline ends came to 15 bases. Germline V gene lookup returns CDR1 SGHRS and CDR2 YFSETQ. The CDR3 DNA is TGCGCCAGCAGCTTAGGAGACAGCCGTCCCGAGCAGTACTTC. Its protein product is CASSLGDSRPEQYF.

This rearrangement joins TRBV5-4 to TRBJ1-5; TRBD1 matches 9 bases. The J segment lost 3 bases and the V segment lost 0 bases, leaving 4 bases of the junction unmatched. The CDR3 runs 16 residues. The germline CDR1 and CDR2 sequences are SGHNT and YYREEE (reference sequence). Here the CDR3 reads CASSLGGQGFNQPQHF. CDR3 nucleotides: TGTGCCAGCAGCTTGGGGGGACAGGGTTTCAATCAGCCCCAGCATTTT.

V is TRBV7-8 and J is TRBJ1-6; 8 bases match TRBD1. CDR1 is SGHVS and CDR2 is FQNEAQ in the germline V gene. This CDR3 has 16 amino acids. V lost 2 bases to trimming and J lost 7 bases; unmatched junction nucleotides: 7. The CDR3 region has the DNA TGTGCCAGCAGCTTAACTCAGGGGGCTCGGAATTCACCCCTCCACTTT. Its translation: CASSLTQGARNSPLHF.

The chain combines TRBV19 with TRBJ1-2; TRBD1 is a possible D gene (6 bases). This CDR3 contains 14 residues. The V gene lost 8 bases and the J gene lost 2 bases, with 15 bases spanning the gap. Germline V gene data show CDR1 as LNHDA and CDR2 as SQIVND (reference sequence). The CDR3 spells CASAPATGNYGYTF. The DNA of the CDR3 is TGTGCCAGTGCCCCGGCAACAGGGAACTATGGCTACACCTTC.

This clone was counted only a few times. The chain has TRBV7-9 and TRBJ2-1, with D perhaps TRBD2 (6 bases). The CDR3 runs 16 residues. Deletions cut 1 base from V and 8 bases from J, with 18 bases between. The germline V gene has CDR1 SEHNR and CDR2 FQNEAQ (reference sequence). The CDR3 sequence is CASSLGPGVLTDEQFF. CDR3 nucleotide sequence: TGTGCCAGCAGCTTAGGGCCGGGAGTCCTCACAGATGAGCAGTTCTTC.

V usage is TRBV6-6 and J usage is TRBJ1-6; 9 nucleotides match TRBD1. J was trimmed by 10 bases and V by 6 bases; bases with no gene match: 10. This CDR3 region has 15 residues. Germline CDR1 MNHNY, CDR2 SVGAGI (reference sequence). CDR3 region: CASRTRDREISPLHF. The CDR3 coding sequence is TGTGCCAGCAGAACCCGGGACAGGGAGATCTCACCCCTCCACTTT.

V gene TRBV10-3 combines with J gene TRBJ2-5; 10 nucleotides line up with TRBD2. Germline V lookup: CDR1 ENHRY, CDR2 SYGVKD. With V trimmed by 6 bases and J by 1 base, 2 bases remained unmatched. The CDR3 is 14 amino acids. The CDR3 spells CAIRASGGQETQYF. The CDR3 DNA sequence: TGTGCCATCAGGGCTAGCGGGGGCCAAGAGACCCAGTACTTC.

The chain carries TRBV7-9 and TRBJ2-1; D gene ambiguous. The ends were cut back, 10 bases at V and 6 bases at J, with 16 bases in the middle. Per the germline V gene, CDR1 is SEHNR and CDR2 is FQNEAQ (reference sequence). The CDR3 length is 13 residues. The CDR3 sequence is CAIKLLASNEQFF. CDR3 DNA: TGTGCCATTAAACTACTGGCGAGCAATGAGCAGTTCTTC.

This clone was seen just once. The J gene is TRBJ1-4, the V gene TRBV27; D is undetermined. This CDR3 is built from 14 residues. The germline V gene has CDR1 MNHEY and CDR2 SMNVEV (reference sequence). Trimming cost V 6 bases and J 8 bases, with 16 bases left between them. Here the CDR3 DNA reads TGTGCCAGCAGGGCGTTCATAGGAGGGGAAAAACTGTTTTTT. Amino acids: CASRAFIGGEKLFF.

The V and J genes are TRBV29-1 and TRBJ2-3; TRBD1 aligns across 9 bases. The V and J ends lost 3 bases and 3 bases, in that order; junction bases with no gene match: 7. The CDR3 sequence is 15 residues long. The germline V gene has CDR1 SQVTM and CDR2 ANQGSEA. CDR3 in amino acids: CSVEGQGLFTDTQYF. The CDR3 nucleotides read TGCAGCGTTGAGGGACAGGGATTATTTACAGATACGCAGTATTTT.

This clone was detected a few times. This chain joins TRBV6-5 and TRBJ2-3; 7 bases are a match to TRBD2. Germline trimming cut 5 bases from V and 0 bases from J; bases unmatched to any gene: 5. CDR1 MNHEY and CDR2 SVGAGI come from the germline V gene. This CDR3 region has 15 residues. The CDR3 region is CASSLAETSTDTQYF. The CDR3 nucleotides are TGTGCCAGCAGTCTAGCGGAGACTAGCACAGATACGCAGTATTTT.